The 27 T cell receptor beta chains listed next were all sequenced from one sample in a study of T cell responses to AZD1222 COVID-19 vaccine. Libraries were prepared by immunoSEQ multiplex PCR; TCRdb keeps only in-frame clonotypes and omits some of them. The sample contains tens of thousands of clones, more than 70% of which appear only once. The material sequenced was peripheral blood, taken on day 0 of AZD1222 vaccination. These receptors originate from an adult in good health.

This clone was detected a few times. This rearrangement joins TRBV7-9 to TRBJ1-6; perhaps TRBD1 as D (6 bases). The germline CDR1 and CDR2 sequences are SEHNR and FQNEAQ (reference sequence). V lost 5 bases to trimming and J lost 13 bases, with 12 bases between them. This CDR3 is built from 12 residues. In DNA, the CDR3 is TGTGCCAGCAGCACCGGGACACATCCCCTCCACTTT. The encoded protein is CASSTGTHPLHF. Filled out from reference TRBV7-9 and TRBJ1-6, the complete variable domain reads DTGVSQNPRHKITKRGQNVTFRCDPISEHNRLYWYRQTLGQGPEFLTYFQNEAQLEKSRLLSDRFSAERPKGSFSTLEIQRTEQGDSAMYLCASSTGTHPLHFGNGTRLTVT.

CDR3 DNA sequence: TGTGCCAGCAGTTCCCAGGACAGGGGGAGTTATGGCTACACCTTC. Amino acids: CASSSQDRGSYGYTF. This chain joins TRBV6-6 and TRBJ1-2; TRBD1 matches at 10 bases. Germline V lookup: CDR1 MNHNY, CDR2 SVGAGI (reference sequence). This CDR3 has 15 residues. J gave up 5 bases and V 4 bases, and 7 bases lay outside the gene matches.

As DNA, the CDR3 is TGTGCCAGCAGCTTAGCGGATTCACCCCTCCACTTT. It encodes CASSLADSPLHF. This chain connects TRBV7-6 to TRBJ1-6; unclear D gene. The CDR3 totals 12 residues. The ends were cut back, 0 bases at V and 8 bases at J, with 2 bases in the middle. Germline lookup yields CDR1 SGHVS and CDR2 FNYEAQ. Full variable domain (outside the CDR3, taken from reference TRBV7-6 and TRBJ1-6): GAGVSQSPRYKVTKRGQDVALRCDPISGHVSLYWYRQALGQGPEFLTYFNYEAQQDKSGLPNDRFSAERPEGSISTLTIQRTEQRDSAMYRCASSLADSPLHFGNGTRLTVT.

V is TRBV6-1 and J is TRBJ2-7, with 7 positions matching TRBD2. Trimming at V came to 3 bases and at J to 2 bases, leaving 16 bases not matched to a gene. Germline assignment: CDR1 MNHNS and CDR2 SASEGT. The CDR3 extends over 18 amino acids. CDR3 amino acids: CASSEVVMGSGTTYEQYF. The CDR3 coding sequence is TGTGCCAGCAGTGAGGTGGTTATGGGGAGCGGGACGACCTACGAGCAGTACTTC.

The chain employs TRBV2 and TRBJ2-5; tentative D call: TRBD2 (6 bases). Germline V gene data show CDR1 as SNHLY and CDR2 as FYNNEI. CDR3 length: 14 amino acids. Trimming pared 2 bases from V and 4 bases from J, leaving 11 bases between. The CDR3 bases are TGTGCCAGCAGTGAATGGGACTTAGGAGAGACCCAGTACTTC. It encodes CASSEWDLGETQYF.

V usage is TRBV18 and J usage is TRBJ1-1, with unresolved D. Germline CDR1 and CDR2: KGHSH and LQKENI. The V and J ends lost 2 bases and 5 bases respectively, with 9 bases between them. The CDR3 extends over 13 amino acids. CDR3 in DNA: TGTGCCAGCTCACCATCGGGAGATACTGAAGCTTTCTTT. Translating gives CASSPSGDTEAFF.

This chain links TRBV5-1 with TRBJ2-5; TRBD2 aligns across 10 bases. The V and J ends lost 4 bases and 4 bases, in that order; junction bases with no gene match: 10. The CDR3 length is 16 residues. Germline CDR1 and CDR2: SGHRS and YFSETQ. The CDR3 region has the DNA TGCGCCAGCAGCGTAAGCGGGGGGGCCTCAACAGAGACCCAGTACTTC. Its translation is CASSVSGGASTETQYF.

This chain's CDR3 is CASTWGGANTGELFF. In nucleotides, the CDR3 is TGTGCCAGCACCTGGGGGGGCGCGAACACCGGGGAGCTGTTTTTT. The genes are TRBV28 and TRBJ2-2; perhaps TRBD2 as D (7 bases). CDR3 length: 15 residues. The V gene lost 7 bases and the J gene lost 0 bases, with 12 bases spanning the gap. CDR1 MDHEN and CDR2 SYDVKM come from the germline V gene.

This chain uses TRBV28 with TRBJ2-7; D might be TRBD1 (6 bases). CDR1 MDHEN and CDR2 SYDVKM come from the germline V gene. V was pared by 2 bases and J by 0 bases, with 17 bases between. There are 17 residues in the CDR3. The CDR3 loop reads CASSLDRSEQYSYEQYF. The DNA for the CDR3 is TGTGCCAGCAGTTTAGACAGGTCTGAGCAATACTCCTACGAGCAGTACTTC. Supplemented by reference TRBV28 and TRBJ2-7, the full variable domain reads DVKVTQSSRYLVKRTGEKVFLECVQDMDHENMFWYRQDPGLGLRLIYFSYDVKMKEKGDIPEGYSVSREKKERFSLILESASTNQTSMYLCASSLDRSEQYSYEQYFGPGTRLTVT.

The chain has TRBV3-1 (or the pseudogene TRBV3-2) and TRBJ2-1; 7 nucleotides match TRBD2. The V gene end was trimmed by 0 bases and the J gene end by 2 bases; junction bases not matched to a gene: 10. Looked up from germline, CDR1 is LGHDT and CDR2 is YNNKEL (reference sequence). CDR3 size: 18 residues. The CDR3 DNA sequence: TGTGCCAGCAGCCAAGATCTATTAAGCGGGAAGACCTACAATGAGCAGTTCTTC. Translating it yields CASSQDLLSGKTYNEQFF.

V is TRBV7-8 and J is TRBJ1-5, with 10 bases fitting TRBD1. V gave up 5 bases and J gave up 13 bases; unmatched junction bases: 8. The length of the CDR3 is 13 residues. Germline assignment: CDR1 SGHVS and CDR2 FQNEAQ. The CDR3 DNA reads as TGTGCCAGCAGCCCGAGGGGGACAGGGGCTCAGCATTTT. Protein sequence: CASSPRGTGAQHF.

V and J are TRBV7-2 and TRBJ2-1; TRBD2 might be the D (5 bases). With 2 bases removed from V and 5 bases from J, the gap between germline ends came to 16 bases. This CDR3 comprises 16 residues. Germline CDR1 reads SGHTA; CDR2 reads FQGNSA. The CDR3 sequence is CASSLWAGSRNNEQFF. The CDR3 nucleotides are TGTGCCAGCAGCTTATGGGCGGGCAGCCGAAACAATGAGCAGTTCTTC.

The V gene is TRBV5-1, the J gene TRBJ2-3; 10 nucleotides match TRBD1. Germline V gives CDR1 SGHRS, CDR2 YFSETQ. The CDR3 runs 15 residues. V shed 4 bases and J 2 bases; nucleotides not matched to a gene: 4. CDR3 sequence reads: CASSQGQGHTDTQYF. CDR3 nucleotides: TGCGCCAGCAGCCAGGGACAGGGGCACACAGATACGCAGTATTTT.

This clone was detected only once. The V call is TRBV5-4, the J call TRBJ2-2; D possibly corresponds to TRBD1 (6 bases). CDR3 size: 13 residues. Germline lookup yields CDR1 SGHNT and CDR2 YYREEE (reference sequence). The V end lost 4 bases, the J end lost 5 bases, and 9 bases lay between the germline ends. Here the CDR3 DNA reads TGTGCCAGCAGCCAGGACAGTACCGGGGAGCTGTTTTTT. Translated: CASSQDSTGELFF.

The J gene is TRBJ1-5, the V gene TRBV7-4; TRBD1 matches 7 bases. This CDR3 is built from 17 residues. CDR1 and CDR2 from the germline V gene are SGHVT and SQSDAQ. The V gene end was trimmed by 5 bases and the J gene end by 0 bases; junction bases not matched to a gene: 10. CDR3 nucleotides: TGTGCCAGCAGCGGTGGGACAGATCTCTTTAGCAATCAGCCCCAGCATTTT. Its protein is CASSGGTDLFSNQPQHF.

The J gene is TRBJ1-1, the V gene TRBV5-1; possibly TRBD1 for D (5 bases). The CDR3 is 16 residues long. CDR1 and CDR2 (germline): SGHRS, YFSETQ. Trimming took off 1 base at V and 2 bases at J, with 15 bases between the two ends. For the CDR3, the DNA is TGCGCCAGCAGCTTGCGACCAACAGGCGATAACACTGAAGCTTTCTTT. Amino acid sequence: CASSLRPTGDNTEAFF. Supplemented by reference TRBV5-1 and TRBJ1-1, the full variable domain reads KAGVTQTPRYLIKTRGQQVTLSCSPISGHRSVSWYQQTPGQGLQFLFEYFSETQRNKGNFPGRFSGRQFSNSRSEMNVSTLELGDSALYLCASSLRPTGDNTEAFFGQGTRLTVV.

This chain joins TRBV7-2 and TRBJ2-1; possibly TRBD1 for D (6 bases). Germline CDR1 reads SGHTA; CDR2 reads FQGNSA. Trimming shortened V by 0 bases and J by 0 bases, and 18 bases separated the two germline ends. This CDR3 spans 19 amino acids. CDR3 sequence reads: CASSLAPGEGFVSYNEQFF. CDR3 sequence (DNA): TGTGCCAGCAGCTTAGCCCCAGGGGAAGGTTTTGTCTCCTACAATGAGCAGTTCTTC.

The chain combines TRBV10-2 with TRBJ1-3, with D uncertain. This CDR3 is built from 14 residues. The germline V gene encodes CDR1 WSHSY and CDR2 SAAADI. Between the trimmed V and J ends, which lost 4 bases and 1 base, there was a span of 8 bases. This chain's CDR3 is CASSATDSGNTIYF. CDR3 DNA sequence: TGCGCCAGCAGTGCAACGGATTCTGGAAACACCATATATTTT.

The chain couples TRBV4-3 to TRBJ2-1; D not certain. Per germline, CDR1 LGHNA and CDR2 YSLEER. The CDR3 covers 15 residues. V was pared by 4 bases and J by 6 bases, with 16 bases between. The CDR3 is CASSLTLGSSNEQFF. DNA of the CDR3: TGCGCCAGCAGCCTCACGCTTGGTAGTAGCAATGAGCAGTTCTTC.

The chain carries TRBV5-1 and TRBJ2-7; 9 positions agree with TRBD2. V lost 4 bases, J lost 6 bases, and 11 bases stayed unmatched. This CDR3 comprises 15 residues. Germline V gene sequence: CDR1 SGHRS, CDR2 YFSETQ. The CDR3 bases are TGCGCCAGCAGCCCGGCGTCTAGCGGGACTCTCGAGCAGTACTTC. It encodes CASSPASSGTLEQYF.

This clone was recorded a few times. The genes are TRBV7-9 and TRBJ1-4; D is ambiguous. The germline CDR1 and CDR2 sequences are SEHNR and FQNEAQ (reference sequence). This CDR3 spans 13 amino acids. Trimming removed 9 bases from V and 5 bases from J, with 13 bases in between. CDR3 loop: CASARGSNEKLFF. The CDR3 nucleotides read TGTGCCAGTGCCCGCGGGTCCAATGAAAAACTGTTTTTT.

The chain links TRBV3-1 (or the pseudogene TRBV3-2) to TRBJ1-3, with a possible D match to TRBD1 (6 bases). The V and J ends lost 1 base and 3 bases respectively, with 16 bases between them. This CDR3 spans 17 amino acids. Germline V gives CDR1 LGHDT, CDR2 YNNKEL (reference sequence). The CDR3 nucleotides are TGTGCCAGCAGCCAAGGATCCCAGGGGAGTTATGGAAACACCATATATTTT. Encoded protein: CASSQGSQGSYGNTIYF.

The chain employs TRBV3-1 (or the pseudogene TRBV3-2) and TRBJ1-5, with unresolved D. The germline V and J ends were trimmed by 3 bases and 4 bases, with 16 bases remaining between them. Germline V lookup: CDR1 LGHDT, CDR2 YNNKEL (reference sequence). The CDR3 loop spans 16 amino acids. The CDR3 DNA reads TGTGCCAGCAGCCAGGGCGGCGGGGTCGGGAATCAGCCCCAGCATTTT. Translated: CASSQGGGVGNQPQHF.

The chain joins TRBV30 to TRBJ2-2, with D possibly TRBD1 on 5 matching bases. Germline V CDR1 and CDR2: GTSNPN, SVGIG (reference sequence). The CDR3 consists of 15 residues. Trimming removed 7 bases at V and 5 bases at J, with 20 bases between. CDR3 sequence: CAFWWAGKGTGELFF. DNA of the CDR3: TGTGCCTTCTGGTGGGCAGGGAAAGGGACCGGGGAGCTGTTTTTT. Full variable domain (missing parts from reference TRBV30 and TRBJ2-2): SQTIHQWPATLVQPVGSPLSLECTVEGTSNPNLYWYRQAAGRGLQLLFYSVGIGQISSEVPQNLSASRPQDRQFILSSKKLLLSDSGFYLCAFWWAGKGTGELFFGEGSRLTVL.

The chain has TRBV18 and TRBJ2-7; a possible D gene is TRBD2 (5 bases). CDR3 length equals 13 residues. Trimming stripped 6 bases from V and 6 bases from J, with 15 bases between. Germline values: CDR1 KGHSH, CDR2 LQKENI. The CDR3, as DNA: TGTGCCAGCTCTTCCGCCTTGGGAGTCGAGCAGTACTTC. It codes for CASSSALGVEQYF.

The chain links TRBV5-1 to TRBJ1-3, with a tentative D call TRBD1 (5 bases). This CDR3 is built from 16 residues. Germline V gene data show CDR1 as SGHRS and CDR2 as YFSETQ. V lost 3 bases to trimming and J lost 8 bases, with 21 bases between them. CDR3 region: CASSSRGMGLEDTIYF. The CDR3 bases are TGCGCCAGCAGCTCCCGGGGGATGGGACTGGAGGACACCATATATTTT. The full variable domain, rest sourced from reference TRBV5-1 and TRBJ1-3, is KAGVTQTPRYLIKTRGQQVTLSCSPISGHRSVSWYQQTPGQGLQFLFEYFSETQRNKGNFPGRFSGRQFSNSRSEMNVSTLELGDSALYLCASSSRGMGLEDTIYFGEGSWLTVV.

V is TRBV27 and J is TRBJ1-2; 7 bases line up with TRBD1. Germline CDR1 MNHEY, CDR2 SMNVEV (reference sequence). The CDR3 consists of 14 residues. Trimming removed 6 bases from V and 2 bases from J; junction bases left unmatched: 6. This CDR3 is CASSPTGANYGYTF. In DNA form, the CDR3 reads TGTGCCAGCAGCCCTACAGGGGCAAACTATGGCTACACCTTC.